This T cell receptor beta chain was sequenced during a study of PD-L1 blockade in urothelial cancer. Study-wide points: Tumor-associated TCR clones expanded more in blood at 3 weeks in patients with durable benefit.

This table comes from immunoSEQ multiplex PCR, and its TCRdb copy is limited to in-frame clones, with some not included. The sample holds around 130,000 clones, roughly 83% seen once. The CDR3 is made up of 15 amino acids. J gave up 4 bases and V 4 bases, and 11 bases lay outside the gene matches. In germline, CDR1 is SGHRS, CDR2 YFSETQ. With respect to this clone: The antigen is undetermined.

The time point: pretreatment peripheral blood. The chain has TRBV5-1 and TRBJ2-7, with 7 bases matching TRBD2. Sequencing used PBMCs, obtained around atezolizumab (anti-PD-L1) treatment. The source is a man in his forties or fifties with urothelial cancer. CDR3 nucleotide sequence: TGCGCCAGCAGCGGAGCTAGCGGAGGGTTGTACGAGCAGTACTTC. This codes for CASSGASGGLYEQYF.